Below are 11 T cell receptor beta chains sequenced from a single sample in a study of T cells in localized non-small cell lung cancer. Profiled with immunoSEQ multiplex PCR; TCRdb holds only in-frame clones, not every one. Here the sample spans about 3,300 clones, 25% to 30% being singletons. Sequenced material: lung tumor tissue, taken before any cancer treatment. These receptor sequences come from an older male donor with stage I lung adenocarcinoma.

The chain recombines TRBV14 with TRBJ2-7; 7 bases map to TRBD1. Germline V gene sequence: CDR1 SGHDN, CDR2 FVKESK. The length of the CDR3 is 14 residues. V lost 1 base to trimming and J lost 1 base; unmatched junction nucleotides: 1. CDR3 sequence (DNA): TGTGCCAGCAGCCAAGGACAGGGTTCCTACGAGCAGTACTTC. Amino acid sequence: CASSQGQGSYEQYF.

This clone came up a few times. The V call is TRBV6-8, the J call TRBJ2-3, with D possibly TRBD2 on 5 matching bases. V lost 5 bases and J 4 bases, leaving 13 bases between the germline ends. Looked up from germline, CDR1 is MNHGY and CDR2 is SAAAGT. This CDR3 spans 14 amino acids. CDR3 nucleotides: TGTGCCAGCAGTGACTTTAGCGTAGCAGATACGCAGTATTTT. Protein sequence: CASSDFSVADTQYF.

This clone was seen only a few times. The V call is TRBV25-1, the J call TRBJ2-5; D unresolved. The germline V gene has CDR1 MGHDK and CDR2 SYGVNS. CDR3 length: 14 residues. Between the trimmed V and J ends, which lost 2 bases and 2 bases, there was a span of 9 bases. The CDR3 DNA follows: TGTGCCAGCAGTGAACGGTCAAAACAAGAGACCCAGTACTTC. Encoded protein: CASSERSKQETQYF.

Here the CDR3 DNA reads TGTGCCAGCAGTTACTCGGGGGTCACCGGGGAGCTGTTTTTT. This translates into CASSYSGVTGELFF. The chain employs TRBV6-8 and TRBJ2-2; D is perhaps TRBD1 or TRBD2 (5 bases each). From germline, CDR1 is MNHGY and CDR2 SAAAGT. V was shortened by 0 bases and J by 4 bases, with 6 bases between the two germline ends. This CDR3 is built from 14 residues.

The chain joins TRBV29-1 to TRBJ2-5; D assignment may be TRBD1 or TRBD2 (7 bases each). The CDR3 totals 14 residues. Germline-derived CDR1 and CDR2 are SQVTM and ANQGSEA. V was pared by 6 bases and J by 5 bases, with 19 bases between. The CDR3 nucleotides are TGCAGCGTCGATGACAGGGAGGGTAGGGAGACCCAGTACTTC. This sequence encodes CSVDDREGRETQYF.

By proportion, this clone is medium-sized. The CDR3 sequence is CASSRRVWGDSYEQYF. DNA for the CDR3: TGTGCCAGCAGCCGCAGAGTTTGGGGGGACTCCTACGAGCAGTACTTC. This chain connects TRBV9 to TRBJ2-7; perhaps TRBD2 as D (6 bases). The germline V gene encodes CDR1 SGDLS and CDR2 YYNGEE. V lost 4 bases to trimming and J lost 0 bases, with 17 bases between them. This CDR3 spans 16 amino acids.

V is TRBV18 and J is TRBJ1-1; 10 nucleotides match TRBD1. Germline-derived CDR1 and CDR2 are KGHSH and LQKENI. CDR3 length: 15 amino acids. V trimming: 3 bases; J trimming: 5 bases; junction bases outside the gene matches: 6. The CDR3 sequence: CASSPRQGARTEAFF. The CDR3 DNA follows: TGTGCCAGCTCACCCCGACAGGGGGCGCGGACTGAAGCTTTCTTT.

This clone was counted a few times. V is TRBV11-3 and J is TRBJ2-1; D tentatively fits TRBD1 or TRBD2 (5 bases each). CDR1 is SGHNT and CDR2 is YENEEA in the germline V gene. This CDR3 has 14 amino acids. Trimming took 5 bases from V and 5 from J, leaving 13 bases between them. The CDR3 DNA reads TGTGCCAGCAGCCCGGCGTTGGGGGACAATGAGCAGTTCTTC. It specifies CASSPALGDNEQFF. Based on the CDR3 plus reference TRBV11-3 and TRBJ2-1, the full variable domain is EAGVVQSPRYKIIEKKQPVAFWCNPISGHNTLYWYLQNLGQGPELLIRYENEEAVDDSQLPKDRFSAERLKGVDSTLKIQPAELGDSAVYLCASSPALGDNEQFFGPGTRLTVL.

The chain couples TRBV6-8 to TRBJ1-4, with TRBD1 matching over 7 bases. The J segment lost 7 bases and the V segment lost 2 bases, leaving 7 bases of the junction unmatched. CDR1 and CDR2 (germline): MNHGY, SAAAGT. The CDR3 is made up of 15 amino acids. The CDR3 loop reads CASSYLRQGGEKLFF. For the CDR3, the DNA is TGTGCCAGCAGTTACCTAAGACAGGGAGGTGAAAAACTGTTTTTT.

V is TRBV11-3 and J is TRBJ1-2; no clear D gene. With 1 base removed from V and 8 bases from J, the gap between germline ends came to 14 bases. Germline lookup yields CDR1 SGHNT and CDR2 YENEEA. The CDR3 loop spans 14 amino acids. CDR3 nucleotides: TGTGCCAGCAGCTTAGGGGAGGGCTTCGGCGGCTACACCTTC. Its protein product is CASSLGEGFGGYTF.

In this sample, this clone is medium-sized (0.01 to 0.1%). The gene calls are TRBV11-3 and TRBJ2-5; D may be TRBD2 (6 bases). The germline V gene has CDR1 SGHNT and CDR2 YENEEA. The germline V and J ends were trimmed by 2 bases and 1 base, with 17 bases remaining between them. The CDR3 contains 17 residues. The CDR3 DNA follows: TGTGCCAGCAGCTTACGGCTGGAGGGGTGGGGCCAAGAGACCCAGTACTTC. It codes for CASSLRLEGWGQETQYF.